This T cell receptor (beta chain) emerged from a study of CD8+CD57+ T cells in acquired aplastic anemia. Background on the study: The sorted CD4+ and CD8+ cells yielded an average about 3.5 ug of DNA.

Remarks on this clonotype: The antigen is unknown.

CD8+CD57+ cell expansion, shown by flow cytometry, had occurred in the patients selected for sequencing. The template for TCR beta VDJ and CDR3 sequence profiling was genomic DNA. TCRdb independently ran MiXCR on the reads; one entry per CDR3 protein. The sample comprises 150,000 to 200,000 distinct CDR3 sequences, about 45% of which are singletons, and about 1.2% rests with the top ten. Trimming removed 6 bases at V and 3 bases at J, with 20 bases between. CDR1 is MNHEY, CDR2 SVGEGT, per germline. CDR3 length: 16 residues. Whole-study findings and limits: Both patients and controls carried the same twenty-nine CD8+ CDR3 sequences.

V usage is TRBV6-2 or TRBV6-3 and J usage is TRBJ1-1; D is possibly TRBD1 (5 bases). This clonotype was sampled from a human donor with aplastic anemia. Specimen: sorted CD4+, CD8+, or CD8+CD57+ T cells (not recorded which) from PBMCs. In DNA, the CDR3 is TGTGCCAGCAGACCCGGGACCTGGGAAAGGTACACTGAAGCTTTCTTT. Amino acid sequence: CASRPGTWERYTEAFF.